A selection of T cell receptor beta chains follows, all from one sample in a study of cytomegalovirus exposure and HLA in healthy donors. Data came from immunoSEQ multiplex PCR; TCRdb stores just in-frame clones and leaves some out. This sample has 150,000 to 200,000 clones; roughly 80% occur once, and the top ten carry roughly 2%. The source material was PBMCs. The receptors were sampled from a man aged 50 to 60 in good health and CMV-seropositive. Each CDR3 is given with its conserved first and last residue. The order of the fields is J gene, V gene, CDR3 length, CDR3 protein.

J gene: TRBJ2-1; V gene: TRBV21-1; CDR3 length: 17; CDR3 protein: CASSSCPGQGVGDEQFF
J gene: TRBJ2-7; V gene: TRBV5-1; CDR3 length: 13; CDR3 protein: CASSLGQVYEQYF
J gene: TRBJ1-4; V gene: TRBV15; CDR3 length: 16; CDR3 protein: CATSRATGQGNEKLFF
J gene: TRBJ1-5; V gene: TRBV5-1; CDR3 length: 16; CDR3 protein: CATRQTRDNQNQPQHF
J gene: TRBJ2-7; V gene: TRBV13; CDR3 length: 15; CDR3 protein: CASSLGPGGGYEQYF
J gene: TRBJ2-4; V gene: TRBV5-1; CDR3 length: 15; CDR3 protein: CASSPGDRNKNIQYF
J gene: TRBJ2-1; V gene: TRBV7-9; CDR3 length: 15; CDR3 protein: CASSLVAGGINEQFF
J gene: TRBJ2-5; V gene: TRBV6-5; CDR3 length: 13; CDR3 protein: CASTYTTGGEQYF
J gene: TRBJ1-5; V gene: TRBV18; CDR3 length: 13; CDR3 protein: CASSPDISQPQHF
J gene: TRBJ2-3; V gene: TRBV9; CDR3 length: 18; CDR3 protein: CASSVEAGGGFYTDTQYF
J gene: TRBJ1-4; V gene: TRBV7-9; CDR3 length: 12; CDR3 protein: CASNGGGEKLFF
J gene: TRBJ2-3; V gene: TRBV5-6; CDR3 length: 16; CDR3 protein: CASSVLQGTGTDTQYF
J gene: TRBJ2-1; V gene: TRBV6-1; CDR3 length: 12; CDR3 protein: CASGGGVGEQFF
J gene: TRBJ2-2; V gene: TRBV5-1; CDR3 length: 14; CDR3 protein: CASSLRTGPGELFF
J gene: TRBJ1-5; V gene: TRBV5-1; CDR3 length: 14; CDR3 protein: CASSLGGTNQPQHF
J gene: TRBJ2-5; V gene: TRBV5-1; CDR3 length: 13; CDR3 protein: CASNPGSQETQYF
J gene: TRBJ1-3; V gene: TRBV2; CDR3 length: 12; CDR3 protein: CASEGLGNTIYF
J gene: TRBJ2-5; V gene: TRBV7-2; CDR3 length: 13; CDR3 protein: CASSPRGQETQYF
J gene: TRBJ1-2; V gene: TRBV9; CDR3 length: 14; CDR3 protein: CASSVEDRVYGYTF
J gene: TRBJ1-5; V gene: TRBV18; CDR3 length: 15; CDR3 protein: CASSPGTGDNQPQHF
J gene: TRBJ1-1; V gene: TRBV4-1; CDR3 length: 12; CDR3 protein: CASSHDPAGAFF
J gene: TRBJ2-3; V gene: TRBV5-1; CDR3 length: 15; CDR3 protein: CASSPGTALTDTQYF
J gene: TRBJ1-4; V gene: TRBV30; CDR3 length: 13; CDR3 protein: CAWSRVAGEKLFF
J gene: TRBJ1-4; V gene: TRBV28; CDR3 length: 15; CDR3 protein: CASNPATDTNEKLFF
J gene: TRBJ2-5; V gene: TRBV15; CDR3 length: 14; CDR3 protein: CATSRWDTQETQYF
J gene: TRBJ2-3; V gene: TRBV19; CDR3 length: 16; CDR3 protein: CASSQLPPGRGDTQYF
J gene: TRBJ2-5; V gene: TRBV4-3; CDR3 length: 16; CDR3 protein: CASSQGLAGVWETQYF
J gene: TRBJ2-5; V gene: TRBV5-1; CDR3 length: 17; CDR3 protein: CASSLAPGTSGSGTQYF
J gene: TRBJ2-3; V gene: TRBV11-2; CDR3 length: 14; CDR3 protein: CASSFLISTDTQYF
J gene: TRBJ1-6; V gene: TRBV2; CDR3 length: 15; CDR3 protein: CASSESSSYNSPLHF
J gene: TRBJ1-6; V gene: TRBV5-1; CDR3 length: 14; CDR3 protein: CASNPGTVSSPLHF
J gene: TRBJ1-2; V gene: TRBV6-1; CDR3 length: 15; CDR3 protein: CASSERGRGDYGYTF
J gene: TRBJ2-5; V gene: TRBV18; CDR3 length: 14; CDR3 protein: CASSPGQGWETQYF
J gene: TRBJ2-7; V gene: TRBV4-3; CDR3 length: 14; CDR3 protein: CASSQEGTGKEQYF
J gene: TRBJ1-1; V gene: TRBV29-1; CDR3 length: 14; CDR3 protein: CSGDQGRVNTEAFF
J gene: TRBJ1-1; V gene: TRBV5-4; CDR3 length: 17; CDR3 protein: CASSLAGHRASKAEAFF
J gene: TRBJ1-2; V gene: TRBV7-2; CDR3 length: 14; CDR3 protein: CASSFGGAGYGYTF
J gene: TRBJ1-2; V gene: TRBV29-1; CDR3 length: 12; CDR3 protein: CSVVDRFSGYTF
J gene: TRBJ1-2; V gene: TRBV10-3; CDR3 length: 13; CDR3 protein: CAISVGASYGYTF
J gene: TRBJ1-1; V gene: TRBV7-9; CDR3 length: 14; CDR3 protein: CASSPEGAHTEAFF
J gene: TRBJ2-3; V gene: TRBV29-1; CDR3 length: 15; CDR3 protein: CSASRGTAPTDTQYF
J gene: TRBJ2-7; V gene: TRBV5-4; CDR3 length: 15; CDR3 protein: CASSWGTGGAYEQYF
J gene: TRBJ1-5; V gene: TRBV2; CDR3 length: 15; CDR3 protein: CASSEQGVINQPQHF
J gene: TRBJ2-5; V gene: TRBV5-1; CDR3 length: 14; CDR3 protein: CASSSSGGEETQYF
J gene: TRBJ1-1; V gene: TRBV7-2; CDR3 length: 13; CDR3 protein: CASSSQGNTEAFF
J gene: .; V gene: TRBV4-2; CDR3 length: 12; CDR3 protein: CASSQSRFEQYF
J gene: TRBJ1-1; V gene: TRBV28; CDR3 length: 14; CDR3 protein: CASTREGAQTEAFF
J gene: TRBJ1-6; V gene: TRBV19; CDR3 length: 15; CDR3 protein: CASSESRTENSPLHF
J gene: TRBJ1-4; V gene: TRBV30; CDR3 length: 15; CDR3 protein: CAWSPGSRVHEKLFF
J gene: TRBJ1-5; V gene: TRBV27; CDR3 length: 16; CDR3 protein: CASSLSINGGYQPQHF
J gene: TRBJ2-7; V gene: TRBV27; CDR3 length: 14; CDR3 protein: CASSPRRSDYEQYF
J gene: TRBJ2-1; V gene: TRBV28; CDR3 length: 18; CDR3 protein: CASSPLAGAGLNYNEQFF
J gene: TRBJ2-1; V gene: TRBV6-4; CDR3 length: 16; CDR3 protein: CASSDSTSGGANEQFF
J gene: TRBJ2-3; V gene: TRBV11-2; CDR3 length: 16; CDR3 protein: CASSLGSRGSANTQYF